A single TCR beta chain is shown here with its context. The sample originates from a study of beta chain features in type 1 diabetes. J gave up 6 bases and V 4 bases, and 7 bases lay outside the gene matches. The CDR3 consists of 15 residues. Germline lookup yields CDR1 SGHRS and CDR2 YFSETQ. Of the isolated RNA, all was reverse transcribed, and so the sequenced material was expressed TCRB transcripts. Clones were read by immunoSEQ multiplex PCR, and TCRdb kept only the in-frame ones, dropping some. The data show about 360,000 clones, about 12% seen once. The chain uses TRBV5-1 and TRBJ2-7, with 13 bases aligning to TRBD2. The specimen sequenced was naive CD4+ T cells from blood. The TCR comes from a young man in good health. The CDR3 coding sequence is TGCGCCAGCAGCACCGGACTAGCGGGAGTGGGCGAGCAGTACTTC. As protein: CASSTGLAGVGEQYF.